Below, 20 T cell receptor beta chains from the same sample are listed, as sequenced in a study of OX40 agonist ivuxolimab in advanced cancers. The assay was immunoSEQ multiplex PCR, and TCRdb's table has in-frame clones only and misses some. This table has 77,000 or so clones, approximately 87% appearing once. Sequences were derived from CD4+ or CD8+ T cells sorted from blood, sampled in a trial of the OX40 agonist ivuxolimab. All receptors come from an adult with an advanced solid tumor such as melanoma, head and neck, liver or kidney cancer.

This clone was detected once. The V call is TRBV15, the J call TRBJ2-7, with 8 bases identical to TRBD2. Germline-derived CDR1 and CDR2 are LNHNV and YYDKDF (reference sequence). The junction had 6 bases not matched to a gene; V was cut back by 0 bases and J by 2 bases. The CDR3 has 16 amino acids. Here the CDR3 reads CATSRDFSGSTYEQYF. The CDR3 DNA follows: TGTGCCACCAGCAGAGATTTCAGCGGGAGCACCTACGAGCAGTACTTC.

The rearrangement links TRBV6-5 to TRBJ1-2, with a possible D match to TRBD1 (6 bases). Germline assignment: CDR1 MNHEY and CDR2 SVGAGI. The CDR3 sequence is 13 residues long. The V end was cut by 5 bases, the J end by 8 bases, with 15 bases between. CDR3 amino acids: CASSGQLGRGYTF. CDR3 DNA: TGTGCCAGCAGTGGACAGTTGGGGCGCGGCTACACCTTC.

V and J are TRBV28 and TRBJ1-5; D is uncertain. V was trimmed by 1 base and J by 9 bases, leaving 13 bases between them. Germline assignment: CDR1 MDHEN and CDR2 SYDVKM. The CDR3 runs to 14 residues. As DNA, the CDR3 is TGTGCCAGCAGTTTATCCTTCGATGTCGTGCCCCAGCATTTT. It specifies CASSLSFDVVPQHF.

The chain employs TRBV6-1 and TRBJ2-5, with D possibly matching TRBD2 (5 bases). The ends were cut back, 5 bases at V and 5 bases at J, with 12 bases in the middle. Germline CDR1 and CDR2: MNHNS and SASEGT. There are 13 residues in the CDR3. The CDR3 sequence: CASSPVPGETQYF. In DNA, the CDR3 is TGTGCCAGCAGTCCAGTTCCGGGGGAGACCCAGTACTTC.

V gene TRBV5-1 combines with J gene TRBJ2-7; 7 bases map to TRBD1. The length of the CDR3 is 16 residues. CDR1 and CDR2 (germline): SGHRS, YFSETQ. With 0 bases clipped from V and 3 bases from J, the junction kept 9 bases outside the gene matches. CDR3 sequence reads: CASSLDTGTVNYEQYF. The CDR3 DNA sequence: TGCGCCAGCAGCTTGGATACCGGGACAGTTAACTACGAGCAGTACTTC.

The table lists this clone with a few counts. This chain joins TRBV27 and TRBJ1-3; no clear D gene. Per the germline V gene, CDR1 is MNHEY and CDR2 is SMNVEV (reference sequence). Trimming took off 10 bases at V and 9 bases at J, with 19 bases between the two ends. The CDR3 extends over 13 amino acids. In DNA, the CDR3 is TGTGCCACCCTTACTCTCTACGGTGCCACCATATATTTT. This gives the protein CATLTLYGATIYF.

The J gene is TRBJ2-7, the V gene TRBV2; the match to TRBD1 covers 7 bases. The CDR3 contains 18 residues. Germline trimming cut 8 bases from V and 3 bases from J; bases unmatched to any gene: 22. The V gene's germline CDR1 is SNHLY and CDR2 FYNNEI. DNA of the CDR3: TGTGCCAGCGGGGTAGCGTCTTTCCCGACAGGGACCCACTACGAGCAGTACTTC. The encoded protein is CASGVASFPTGTHYEQYF.

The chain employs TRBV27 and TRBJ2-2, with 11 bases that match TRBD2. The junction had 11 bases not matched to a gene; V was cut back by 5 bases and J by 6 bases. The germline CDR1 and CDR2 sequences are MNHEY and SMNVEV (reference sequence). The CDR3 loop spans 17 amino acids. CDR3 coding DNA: TGTGCCAGCAGTCGACTTACTAGCGGGAGAAAAGCCGGGGAGCTGTTTTTT. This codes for CASSRLTSGRKAGELFF.

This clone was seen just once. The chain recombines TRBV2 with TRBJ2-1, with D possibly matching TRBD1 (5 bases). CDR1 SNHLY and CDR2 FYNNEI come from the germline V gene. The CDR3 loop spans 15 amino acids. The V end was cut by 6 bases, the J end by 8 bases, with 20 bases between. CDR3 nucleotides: TGTGCCAGCAGCCAGGTGGTCACAGGTGTCTATGAGCAGTTCTTC. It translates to CASSQVVTGVYEQFF.

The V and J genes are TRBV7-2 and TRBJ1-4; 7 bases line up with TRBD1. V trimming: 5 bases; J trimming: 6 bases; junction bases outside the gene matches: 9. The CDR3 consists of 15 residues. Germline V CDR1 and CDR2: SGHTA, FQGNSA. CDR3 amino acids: CASSNTYDRDEKLFF. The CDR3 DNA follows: TGTGCCAGCAGCAACACTTACGACAGGGATGAAAAACTGTTTTTT.

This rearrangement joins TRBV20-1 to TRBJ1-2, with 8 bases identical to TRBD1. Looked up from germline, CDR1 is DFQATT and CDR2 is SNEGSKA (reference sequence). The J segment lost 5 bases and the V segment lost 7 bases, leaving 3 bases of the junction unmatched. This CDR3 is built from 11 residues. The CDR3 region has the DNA TGCAGTGGACAGGGGTTTTATGGCTACACCTTC. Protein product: CSGQGFYGYTF.

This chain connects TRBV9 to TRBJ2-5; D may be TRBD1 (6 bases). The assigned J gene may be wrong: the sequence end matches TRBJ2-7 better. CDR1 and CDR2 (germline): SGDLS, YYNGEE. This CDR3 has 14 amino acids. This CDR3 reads CASSPGRGSYEQYF. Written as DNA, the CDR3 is TGTGCCAGCAGCCCCGGCAGGGGTTCCTACGAGCAGTACTTC.

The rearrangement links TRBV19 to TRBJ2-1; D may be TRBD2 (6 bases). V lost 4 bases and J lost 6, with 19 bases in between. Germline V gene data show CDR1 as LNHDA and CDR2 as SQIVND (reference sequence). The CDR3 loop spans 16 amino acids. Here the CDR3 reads CASSTGSGRASNEQFF. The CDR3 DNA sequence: TGTGCCAGTAGTACGGGTAGCGGACGAGCCTCCAATGAGCAGTTCTTC.

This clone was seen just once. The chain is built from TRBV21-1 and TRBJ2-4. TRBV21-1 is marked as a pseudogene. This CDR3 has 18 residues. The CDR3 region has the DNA TGTGCCAGCAGCAAAGGTAGTGAGGGAAGGGGAACCAAAAACATTCAGTACTTC. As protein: CASSKGSEGRGTKNIQYF.

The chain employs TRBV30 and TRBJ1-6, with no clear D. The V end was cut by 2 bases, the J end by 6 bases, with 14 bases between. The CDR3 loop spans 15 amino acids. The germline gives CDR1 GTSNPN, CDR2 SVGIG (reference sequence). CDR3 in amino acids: CAWSFSGRFNSPLHF. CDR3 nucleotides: TGTGCCTGGAGTTTCTCCGGACGGTTTAATTCACCCCTCCACTTT.

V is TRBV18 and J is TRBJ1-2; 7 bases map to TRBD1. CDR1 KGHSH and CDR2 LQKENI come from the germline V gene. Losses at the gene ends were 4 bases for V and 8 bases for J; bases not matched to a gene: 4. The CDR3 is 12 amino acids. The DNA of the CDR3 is TGTGCCAGCTCACACAGGGGTGGAGGCTACACCTTC. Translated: CASSHRGGGYTF. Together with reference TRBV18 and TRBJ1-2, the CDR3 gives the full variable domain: NAGVMQNPRHLVRRRGQEARLRCSPMKGHSHVYWYRQLPEEGLKFMVYLQKENIIDESGMPKERFSAEFPKEGPSILRIQQVVRGDSAAYFCASSHRGGGYTFGSGTRLTVV.

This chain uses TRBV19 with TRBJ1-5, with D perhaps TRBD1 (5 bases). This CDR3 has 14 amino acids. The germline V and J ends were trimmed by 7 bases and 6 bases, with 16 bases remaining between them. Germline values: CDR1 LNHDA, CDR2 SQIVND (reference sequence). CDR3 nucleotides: TGTGCCAGTACCCCTCAGGGACGAGCTCAGCCCCAGCATTTT. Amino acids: CASTPQGRAQPQHF.

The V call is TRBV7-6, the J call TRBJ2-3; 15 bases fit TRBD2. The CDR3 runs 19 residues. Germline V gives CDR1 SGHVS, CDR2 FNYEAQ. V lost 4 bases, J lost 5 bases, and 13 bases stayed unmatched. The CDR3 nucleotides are TGTGCCAGCAGCTCGCTACCCGGGACTAGCGGGGGGATTGGAGATACGCAGTATTTT. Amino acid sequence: CASSSLPGTSGGIGDTQYF.

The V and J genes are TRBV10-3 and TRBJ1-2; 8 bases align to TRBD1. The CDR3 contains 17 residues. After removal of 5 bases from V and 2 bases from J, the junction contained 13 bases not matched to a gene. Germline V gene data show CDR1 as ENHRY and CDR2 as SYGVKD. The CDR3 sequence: CAISTDRLGDRNYGYTF. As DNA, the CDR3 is TGTGCCATCAGTACGGATCGCTTGGGGGACAGGAACTATGGCTACACCTTC.

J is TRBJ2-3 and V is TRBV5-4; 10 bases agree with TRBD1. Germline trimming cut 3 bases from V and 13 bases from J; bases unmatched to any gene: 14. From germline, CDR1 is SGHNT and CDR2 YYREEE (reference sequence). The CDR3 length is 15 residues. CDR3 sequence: CASSSPGQGINRKYF. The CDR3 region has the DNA TGTGCCAGCAGCTCACCGGGACAGGGGATTAATCGGAAGTATTTT.